Sequencing of this TCR beta chain was carried out in a study of blood T cells in healthy people across ages. Trimming left V 8 bases short and J 6 bases short, with 13 bases between. Germline V gene data show CDR1 as KGHDR and CDR2 as SFDVKD. There are 12 residues in the CDR3. Sample-barcoded 5' priming and a J-beta primer mix drove a second PCR of roughly 7 to 11 cycles. TCRdb analysed the 5' RACE reads with MiXCR anew, one entry per CDR3 protein. The sample gives hundreds of thousands of distinct CDR3 sequences, approximately 53% of which show up once; roughly 26% is in the top ten. Input material: blood. The sequence derives from a man aged 40-49 years in good health. The rearrangement joins TRBV24-1 to TRBJ2-7, with D possibly matching TRBD2 (6 bases). The CDR3 reads CATITGVREQYF. In nucleotides, the CDR3 is TGTGCCACCATCACGGGGGTACGCGAGCAGTACTTC.